This TCR beta chain was sequenced for a study of shared clonotypes between healthy human individuals (dated by TCRdb to the early 2020s). The study in broad terms: A few men and two women, aged 18 to 49 years, made up the cohort. For each donor, CD4 naive and CD4 memory were each given three plates, CD8 naive was given two plates, and CD8 memory was given one plate. To estimate repertoire size and how much clonotypes are shared between individuals, the study performed deep sequencing of blood TCR repertoires from about five healthy adults. Different laboratories and diverse techniques were used to prepare libraries and sequence TCR repertoires, to increase sequencing depth and limit assay-specific biases. Between about 0.85 and 9.5 billion PBMCs per donor were obtained by leukapheresis. Summary of the overall study and its limitations: Larger estimated clonotype richness was generally found for naive subsets than for memory subsets. Incomplete sequencing was indicated by rarefaction of sorted-subset datasets, despite the large sequencing depth. Pairwise subsampling led to the expectation that sequencing depth would affect the degree of clonotype sharing among donors. Sharing across a few donors was observed for 5% to 6.5% of naive CD4, over 3% of naive CD8, 2% to 2.5% of memory CD4, and about 0.39% of memory CD8 clonotypes. Sampling was restricted to blood, and TCR repertoires in tissues likely differ from the TCR repertoires found in blood. Clonotypes shared by all four sorted-subset donors showed higher generation probabilities than non-shared clonotypes. Because the study included only a small number of donors, the genetic and exposure-history diversity represented was limited.

Using the deep immunoSEQ assay, multiplex PCR amplified TCR CDR3 regions from genomic DNA. Genomic DNA extracted from each cell subset was distributed evenly over all wells of several immunoSEQ 96-well plates, and each plate served as one replicate. For sorted subsets, around 200 ng genomic DNA, equal to about 30,000 T cell genomes, was loaded into each replicate PCR. Purified libraries were quantified with a Qubit 3.0 fluorometer, sized on a Bioanalyzer 2100, and re-quantified with the KAPA Library Quantification kit. A separate single-read 150-cycle Illumina NextSeq 550 flow cell was used to sequence each immunoSEQ 96-well plate. As for how the authors treated the data: Because the immunoSEQ output included only junctional sequences and no quality scores, the filtering could not be the same as the filtering used for full-length reads. To assign V/J genes and CDR3, sequences were annotated using PyIR, a Python wrapper for IgBLAST v1.9, with IMGT germline references. Any read was removed if the V/J assignment was weak (E-value above 1e-6), the CDR3 was missing, or the read contained stop codons, out-of-frame junctions, or ambiguous translated residues. V3J clonotypes were defined as sequences sharing the same inferred V gene, J gene, and CDR3 amino acid sequence. To compute the percentage overlap between repertoires, the number of shared unique clonotypes was divided by the size of the smaller repertoire. Three approaches were used to assess repertoire richness: RTK rarefaction, the Chao1 estimator, and Recon v2.1 estimates of unobserved clonotypes. Generation probabilities for all TCRbeta clonotypes obtained by the gDNA method from a few donors were computed using OLGA. This immuneACCESS table, as held by TCRdb, lists in-frame sequences with V and J called but not all clones. Of the missing ones, under half trace to an unresolved V gene in checked studies; the others have no known cause. The V and J calls and the clone size are those of that table, but D and trimming were determined from the DNA. This sample comprises about 2.4 million clones, roughly nine tenths of them detected only once. The biggest ten clones account for about 0.13% of the sample.

Its CDR3 holds 14 amino acids, cysteine through phenylalanine. Only the CDR3 portion is preserved as DNA: 42 bases, with reading frame beginning at the first base. For CDR1 and CDR2, the germline V gene lists SGHAT and FQNNGV. Trimming costs V 5 bases and J 4 bases, and their ends lie 11 bases apart. A note on this clone: The clone's antigen remains unknown. The record has no base qualities; no much larger clone is one base away.

Donors were healthy HIV-negative adults with no recently reported acute infections or vaccinations. Only Caucasian adults living in Nashville, Tennessee, USA were represented among the donors. CD4+ T cells were enriched through magnetic negative selection, after which naive cells were positively selected on CD45RA and the remaining negative fraction served as the memory subset. Blood was obtained by leukapheresis, after which PBMCs were separated by Ficoll-Histopaque density gradient centrifugation and cryopreserved in liquid nitrogen vapor phase. Purity and quantity of every magnetically sorted T cell population were checked by analytical flow cytometry. Genomic DNA was isolated from each sorted fraction and quantified by UV absorbance on a Nanodrop 2000c.

The sequence derives from a man aged 18 to 30 in good health. Material for sequencing was naive CD4+ T cells sorted from blood. This sample's cell subset or site label indicates: CD45RA+ positively selected. This sequence uses TRBV11-2 and TRBJ2-2, and the D gene may be TRBD2, 6 bases matching. The CDR3 has the sequence CASSQYGGTGELFF. The nucleotide sequence is TGTGCCAGCAGCCAATACGGGGGCACCGGGGAGCTGTTTTTT.